The source of this TCR beta chain is a study of blood T cell repertoires in COVID-19. Across the whole study: Some COVID-19 samples were acute and others convalescent; all came from the United States, Italy and Spain. From T cells, B-cell-depleted T cells, or PBMCs came the material, which was cDNA or gDNA.

This clone occurred a few times. Seattle enrolled patients during active infection and tracked them longitudinally. The V gene end was trimmed by 6 bases and the J gene end by 1 base; junction bases not matched to a gene: 9. From germline, CDR1 is MNHEY and CDR2 SMNVEV (reference sequence). The CDR3 has 16 residues. Original data processing: Reference gene primer amplification in the assay estimated nucleated cell counts. Some clones are missing from TCRdb's copy, which holds only in-frame ones; the method was immunoSEQ multiplex PCR. V and J calls and clone size follow that table, whereas D and trimming were derived from the DNA. Of nearly 50,000 clones in the sample, under 90% were seen once.

V usage is TRBV27 and J usage is TRBJ2-3; TRBD1 agrees at 8 bases. Sample: peripheral blood. The sequence was obtained from an elderly woman with COVID-19, enrolled during active disease. The DNA of the CDR3 is TGTGCCAGCAGGCTGCTGACAGGGGTGCGCACAGATACGCAGTATTTT. Translating gives CASRLLTGVRTDTQYF.